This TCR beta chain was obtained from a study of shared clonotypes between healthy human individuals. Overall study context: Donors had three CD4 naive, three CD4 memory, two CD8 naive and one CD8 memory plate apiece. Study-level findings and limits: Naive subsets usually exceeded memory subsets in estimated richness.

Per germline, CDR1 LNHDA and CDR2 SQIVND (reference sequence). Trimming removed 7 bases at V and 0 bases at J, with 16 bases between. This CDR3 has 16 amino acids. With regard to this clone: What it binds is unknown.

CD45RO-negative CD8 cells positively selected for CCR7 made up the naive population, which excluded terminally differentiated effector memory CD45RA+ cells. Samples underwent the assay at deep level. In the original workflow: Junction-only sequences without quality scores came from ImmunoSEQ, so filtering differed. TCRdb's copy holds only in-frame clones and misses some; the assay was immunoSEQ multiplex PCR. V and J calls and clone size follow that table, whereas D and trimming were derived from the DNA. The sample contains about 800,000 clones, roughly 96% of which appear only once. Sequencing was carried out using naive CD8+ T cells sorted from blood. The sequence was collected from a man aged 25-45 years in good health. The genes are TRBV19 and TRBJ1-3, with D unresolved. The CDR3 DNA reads TGTGCCAGTACCCCCGAGTCGGGGTTCTCTGGAAACACCATATATTTT. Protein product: CASTPESGFSGNTIYF. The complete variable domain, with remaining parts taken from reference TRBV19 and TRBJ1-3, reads DGGITQSPKYLFRKEGQNVTLSCEQNLNHDAMYWYRQDPGQGLRLIYYSQIVNDFQKGDIAEGYSVSREKKESFPLTVTSAQKNPTAFYLCASTPESGFSGNTIYFGEGSWLTVV.